This TCR beta chain comes out of a study of blood T cells in healthy people across ages. Sample-barcoded 5' priming and a J-beta primer mix drove a second PCR of 7 to 11 cycles. The template-switch adaptor was a 5' adaptor with 12 random nucleotides. It tagged each cDNA molecule. TCRdb redid the calling of the 5' RACE reads with MiXCR, one entry per CDR3 protein. The repertoire holds 790,000 or so distinct CDR3 sequences, with roughly 50% as singletons. The sample providers were healthy Caucasian people from Russia, aged about 6 to 90. The study, taken as a whole, reports: More naive CD4+ cells and higher diversity were found in long-lived than in aged donors. Investigators viewed diversity estimates from one million T cells as underestimates, the study reported.

Details on this clonotype: Its target is unknown.

The germline CDR1 and CDR2 sequences are SQVTM and ANQGSEA. J gave up 5 bases and V 5 bases, and 5 bases lay outside the gene matches. The CDR3 sequence is 12 residues long. The source material was blood. This chain joins TRBV29-1 and TRBJ2-7, with TRBD1 matching 8 bases. The clonotype comes from a man between 40 and 49 years old in good health. CDR3: CSVFDRGHEQYF. The DNA of the CDR3 is TGCAGCGTTTTTGACAGGGGTCACGAGCAGTACTTC.